What follows describes a single TCR beta chain. Its specificity is not known. Between the trimmed V and J ends, which lost 5 bases and 3 bases, there was a span of 15 bases. This CDR3 is built from 14 residues. The germline V gene has CDR1 SGHRS and CDR2 YFSETQ. This sample was included in a study of OX40 agonist ivuxolimab in advanced cancers. Study outcomes and limitations: In the expanded peripheral T cells, antigen specificity was never determined.

The table came from immunoSEQ multiplex PCR; TCRdb's copy has only in-frame clones and leaves some out. The table lists roughly 58,000 clones, approximately 88% of them singletons. The chain carries TRBV5-1 and TRBJ2-7; D is undetermined. The source is an adult with an advanced solid tumor such as melanoma, head and neck, liver or kidney cancer. Sequenced here: CD4+ or CD8+ T cells sorted from blood, sampled in a trial of the OX40 agonist ivuxolimab. The CDR3, as DNA: TGCGCCAGCAGTACCGGGCAGGTCGACTACGAGCAGTACTTC. Translation gives CASSTGQVDYEQYF.